This T cell receptor (beta chain) stems from a study of blood T cell repertoires in COVID-19. Trimming stripped 0 bases from V and 4 bases from J, with 13 bases between. From germline, CDR1 is SGHTS and CDR2 YDEGEE. The CDR3 contains 15 residues. Sequencing used immunoSEQ multiplex PCR; TCRdb keeps in-frame clones, though not all of them. The sample holds about 220,000 clones, 70% to 85% seen once. The specimen sequenced was PBMCs or T cells enriched from blood (not recorded which). This TCR was recovered from a man aged 40-49 years who had recovered from COVID-19. The rearrangement uses TRBV5-8 and TRBJ1-2; D is uncertain. The CDR3 is CASSLAGEGSYGYTF. The CDR3 DNA reads as TGTGCCAGCAGCTTGGCCGGGGAGGGAAGCTATGGCTACACCTTC.